The present T cell receptor beta chain was sequenced within a study of blood T cells in healthy people across ages (dated by TCRdb to 2015 to 2017). Regarding the complete study: In model experiments, template switching captured about one uniquely barcoded TCR beta cDNA molecule for every two T cells. Age-related changes in TCR beta repertoire diversity were measured in the study by deep sequencing normalized with unique cDNA molecular identifiers. The donors were split into four age groups: young (average about 16 years), middle-aged (39), aged (62) and long-lived (roughly 88). Donors of different ages were randomly distributed across sequencing lanes to avoid experimental bias. Two additional independent replicas of 1 million unique cDNA reads from the same blood draw were analyzed for two donors (one aged 18 to 30 and one aged 80 or older). Results the study describes overall, beyond this receptor: Because donor CMV infection status was unknown, age-related changes in expanded clonotypes were potentially confounded. Observed TCR beta diversity per million T cells fell roughly linearly with age, and a significant reduction was already apparent by age roughly 40. Because profiling used bulk unsorted PBMCs, naive and antigen-experienced compartments could not be compared conclusively. The percentage of naive T cells measured by flow cytometry correlated strongly with observed TCR beta diversity. Estimates of total diversity based on one million sequenced T cells were regarded as lower bounds and as underestimates. Compared with the aged group, the long-lived group had more naive CD4+ T cells, fewer expanded clones and increased TCR diversity, a pattern suggesting age selection.

Receptors were amplified or captured by 5' RACE. A second roughly 6 to 11 cycle PCR used a sample-barcoded 5' primer and a J-beta primer mix. A template-switch 5' adaptor carrying 12 random nucleotides introduced a unique molecular identifier onto each TCR beta cDNA molecule. Each sample yielded at least 2.5 million CDR3-containing paired-end reads. First-strand cDNA was synthesized from all RNA with the Mint cDNA synthesis kit, primed by a TRBC-specific oligonucleotide. All cDNA was treated with uracil-DNA glycosylase and then went through a first 18-cycle PCR with the universal primers M1SS and BC2_uni_R. The original pipeline was this. For normalization, 1 million high-quality reads were randomly selected from each sample, with every read carrying a distinct molecular identifier. Reads sharing molecular identifiers were discarded rather than binned into consensus sequences. MiTCR, set to a Q25 quality threshold and the strictest error-elimination algorithm, was used for CDR3 identification, clonotype clustering and error correction. A nonparametric unseen species model using Euler transformation provided a lower-bound estimate of total TCR beta diversity. TCRdb reprocessed the public reads (quality trimming at Q25 with fastp, clone calling with MiXCR) and kept in-frame beta chains. Here each entry gathers all rows of one CDR3 protein and keeps the most common genes and DNA. The V and J calls were determined by TCRdb, not by the authors. This sample holds over 1,500,000 distinct CDR3 sequences; around 42% were observed only once. 23% of the sample belongs to the ten largest clones.

This clonotype occurred a few times. Its binding antigen is unknown. There are no base qualities to consult, and no much larger clone falls within one base. The donors were some 39 Caucasian individuals from Russia, aged about 6 to 100 years, who were systemically healthy. Around 10 milliliters of peripheral blood were collected from each donor into EDTA-treated Vacutainer tubes. Ficoll-Paque density-gradient centrifugation was used to isolate PBMCs, with at least 6 million obtained per sample. Total RNA was extracted from PBMCs with Trizol reagent, with at least 6 micrograms obtained per sample. For every donor, flow cytometry on a PBMC aliquot measured the percentage of naive CD45RAhigh/CD27high T cells. Based on the germline V gene (reference sequence), the CDR1 and CDR2 sequences are LNHDA and SQIVND. V and J are trimmed by 7 bases and 4 bases, and the gene matches miss 6 bases of the junction. There are 14 amino acids in the CDR3, from cysteine to phenylalanine inclusive. CDR3 DNA is the only sequence kept; it has 42 bases, read in frame from the first base.

The chain was built from TRBV19 and TRBJ2-1, with 8 junctional bases fitting TRBD2. The receptor comes from a human donor in good health. The specimen sequenced was blood. The CDR3 region: CASKALAGYNEQFF. The nucleotide sequence reads as follows: TGTGCCAGTAAGGCTCTAGCGGGTTACAATGAGCAGTTCTTC.